Below are 32 T cell receptor beta chains sequenced from a single sample in a study of CD8+ T cells in alopecia areata. As the sequencing template, cDNA was produced by extracting RNA and reverse transcribing it. Profiling relied on immunoSEQ multiplex PCR, and the TCRdb table lists in-frame clones only, not all of them. The sample shows approximately 29,000 clones, roughly 80% of them seen only once. Sequencing was carried out using NKG2D-low CD8+ T cells sorted from blood. The receptors were sampled from a human donor with alopecia areata.

The chain combines TRBV4-2 with TRBJ2-7; 7 positions match TRBD1. J lost 2 bases, V lost 3 bases, and 7 bases had no gene match. The CDR3 runs to 15 residues. Germline CDR1 and CDR2: LGHNA and YNFKEQ. CDR3 in amino acids: CASSHLTGSAYEQYF. CDR3 nucleotides: TGTGCCAGCAGCCACCTGACAGGGTCGGCCTACGAGCAGTACTTC.

The chain uses TRBV7-9 and TRBJ2-7, with 11 bases lining up with TRBD2. From germline, CDR1 is SEHNR and CDR2 FQNEAQ (reference sequence). With 4 bases clipped from V and 4 bases from J, the junction kept 6 bases outside the gene matches. The length of the CDR3 is 15 residues. CDR3 protein: CASSSTGTSGYEQYF. The CDR3 coding sequence is TGTGCCAGCAGCTCAACCGGGACTAGCGGATACGAGCAGTACTTC.

This chain links TRBV19 with TRBJ1-1, with D possibly matching TRBD1 (6 bases). The V and J ends lost 2 bases and 1 base respectively, with 8 bases between them. Germline V gene sequence: CDR1 LNHDA, CDR2 SQIVND (reference sequence). The CDR3 sequence is 14 residues long. The CDR3 sequence: CASSITGKNTEAFF. CDR3 in DNA: TGTGCCAGTAGTATAACAGGGAAGAACACTGAAGCTTTCTTT.

This clone came up a few times. The chain is built from TRBV28 and TRBJ2-1; 10 nucleotides agree with TRBD2. Germline V lookup: CDR1 MDHEN, CDR2 SYDVKM. The V segment lost 5 bases and the J segment 4 bases; nucleotides outside the gene matches: 20. The CDR3 extends over 20 amino acids. CDR3 sequence (DNA): TGTGCCAGCAGTAGTATTCGGGGGGGACTAGCGCGTCCGAATTACAATGAGCAGTTCTTC. This sequence encodes CASSSIRGGLARPNYNEQFF. Full variable domain (missing parts from reference TRBV28 and TRBJ2-1): DVKVTQSSRYLVKRTGEKVFLECVQDMDHENMFWYRQDPGLGLRLIYFSYDVKMKEKGDIPEGYSVSREKKERFSLILESASTNQTSMYLCASSSIRGGLARPNYNEQFFGPGTRLTVL.

This clone appeared once. This chain joins TRBV6-5 and TRBJ1-1, with D perhaps TRBD1 (5 bases). The V gene lost 6 bases and the J gene lost 8 bases, with 19 bases spanning the gap. This CDR3 contains 14 residues. Looked up from germline, CDR1 is MNHEY and CDR2 is SVGAGI. The DNA for the CDR3 is TGTGCCAGCAGGCTAAGGGGAGGGATGACCGAAGCTTTCTTT. Amino acid sequence: CASRLRGGMTEAFF.

CDR3 DNA: TGCAGCGTACAGACAGGGTCCTACGAGCAGTACTTC. It encodes CSVQTGSYEQYF. The chain employs TRBV29-1 and TRBJ2-7, with 7 bases that match TRBD1. From germline, CDR1 is SQVTM and CDR2 ANQGSEA. V trimming: 6 bases; J trimming: 1 base; junction bases outside the gene matches: 3. CDR3 length: 12 amino acids.

This clone was counted only a few times. The CDR3 DNA sequence: TGTGCCAGCAGTATTCAAAGCGGGAGTGTAGAGACCCAGTACTTC. It specifies CASSIQSGSVETQYF. The chain joins TRBV6-4 to TRBJ2-5; 8 bases match TRBD2. V shed 5 bases and J 4 bases; nucleotides not matched to a gene: 9. CDR3 length: 15 residues. The germline V gene encodes CDR1 MRHNA and CDR2 SNTAGT.

V usage is TRBV14 and J usage is TRBJ2-3, with 10 bases aligning to TRBD2. Losses at the gene ends were 4 bases for V and 6 bases for J; bases not matched to a gene: 4. The CDR3 totals 14 residues. Germline V gene data show CDR1 as SGHDN and CDR2 as FVKESK. As DNA, the CDR3 is TGTGCCAGCAGCCGGACTAGCGGCTTTGATACGCAGTATTTT. This gives the protein CASSRTSGFDTQYF.

CDR3: CAWSRSYRDYGYTF. CDR3 DNA sequence: TGTGCCTGGAGTCGATCTTACAGGGACTATGGCTACACCTTC. The J gene is TRBJ1-2, the V gene TRBV30; tentatively, D is TRBD1 (6 bases). The V gene's germline CDR1 is GTSNPN and CDR2 SVGIG (reference sequence). V was pared by 2 bases and J by 3 bases, with 13 bases between. The CDR3 loop spans 14 amino acids.

V is TRBV4-2 and J is TRBJ2-7; 8 bases map to TRBD2. CDR1 and CDR2 (germline): LGHNA, YNFKEQ. The CDR3 spans 16 residues. Trimming took 0 bases from V and 5 from J; bases not matched to a gene: 9. The CDR3 coding sequence is TGTGCCAGCAGCCAAGACCCCACCCGGGGGGGCGACGAGCAGTACTTC. This sequence encodes CASSQDPTRGGDEQYF.

This clone was counted once. The V call is TRBV27, the J call TRBJ2-6; D is unclear. The CDR3 covers 14 residues. Germline CDR1 is MNHEY and CDR2 is SMNVEV (reference sequence). V was pared by 6 bases and J by 0 bases, with 6 bases between. In DNA form, the CDR3 reads TGTGCCAGCAGACCGTTCTCTGGGGCCAACGTCCTGACTTTC. Translating gives CASRPFSGANVLTF.

This rearrangement joins TRBV20-1 to TRBJ1-1; D ambiguous. Germline loops: CDR1 DFQATT, CDR2 SNEGSKA (reference sequence). The CDR3 runs to 10 residues. Deletions cut 6 bases from V and 3 bases from J, with 5 bases between. The CDR3: CSAPDTEAFF. The CDR3 nucleotides are TGCAGTGCCCCGGACACTGAAGCTTTCTTT.

This clone was seen a few times. The chain is built from TRBV7-9 and TRBJ1-4, with 8 bases that match TRBD1. The CDR3 spans 15 residues. From germline, CDR1 is SEHNR and CDR2 FQNEAQ (reference sequence). With 3 bases clipped from V and 5 bases from J, the junction kept 5 bases outside the gene matches. CDR3 DNA: TGTGCCAGCAGCTTGATTACAGGGGGAAATGAAAAACTGTTTTTT. The encoded protein is CASSLITGGNEKLFF. The entire variable domain, with the rest obtained from reference TRBV7-9 and TRBJ1-4, is as follows: DTGVSQNPRHKITKRGQNVTFRCDPISEHNRLYWYRQTLGQGPEFLTYFQNEAQLEKSRLLSDRFSAERPKGSFSTLEIQRTEQGDSAMYLCASSLITGGNEKLFFGSGTQLSVL.

The V and J genes are TRBV9 and TRBJ2-7; D is undetermined. CDR1 and CDR2 (germline): SGDLS, YYNGEE. The CDR3 runs to 13 residues. Trimming cost V 3 bases and J 2 bases, with 9 bases left between them. In DNA form, the CDR3 reads TGTGCCAGCAGCGCCGACGGAGCCTACGAGCAGTACTTC. Translation gives CASSADGAYEQYF.

The V call is TRBV30, the J call TRBJ2-1; a weak D match, TRBD2 (6 bases). CDR3 length equals 14 residues. V was shortened by 2 bases and J by 8 bases, with 16 bases between the two germline ends. Germline V gene sequence: CDR1 GTSNPN, CDR2 SVGIG (reference sequence). CDR3 loop: CAWSLSGGADEQFF. CDR3 nucleotide sequence: TGTGCCTGGAGTCTTAGCGGTGGTGCGGATGAGCAGTTCTTC.

The genes are TRBV6-5 and TRBJ2-1; TRBD1 matches at 8 bases. The germline CDR1 and CDR2 sequences are MNHEY and SVGAGI. Losses at the gene ends were 2 bases for V and 7 bases for J; bases not matched to a gene: 4. CDR3 length: 14 residues. The CDR3 coding sequence is TGTGCCAGCAGTTACGGACAGGGTGGGAATGAGCAGTTCTTC. Protein: CASSYGQGGNEQFF.

This rearrangement joins TRBV29-1 to TRBJ2-2; D gene ambiguous. The germline V gene has CDR1 SQVTM and CDR2 ANQGSEA. Trimming took 4 bases from V and 0 from J, leaving 6 bases between them. CDR3 length equals 13 residues. As DNA, the CDR3 is TGCAGCGTTGCCAGAGCGAACACCGGGGAGCTGTTTTTT. Its translation: CSVARANTGELFF.

This rearrangement joins TRBV2 to TRBJ2-7; the D gene is possibly TRBD1 (6 bases). V was clipped by 7 bases and J by 2 bases, with 24 bases between them. Germline V gene lookup returns CDR1 SNHLY and CDR2 FYNNEI. This CDR3 region has 17 residues. This chain's CDR3 is CASNKPTTGPDPYEQYF. Here the CDR3 DNA reads TGTGCCAGCAACAAACCTACAACAGGGCCTGATCCCTACGAGCAGTACTTC.

The chain joins TRBV28 to TRBJ2-1, with D possibly TRBD1 on 6 matching bases. Germline assignment: CDR1 MDHEN and CDR2 SYDVKM. The CDR3 sequence is 15 residues long. The V gene lost 6 bases and the J gene lost 3 bases, with 15 bases spanning the gap. The CDR3: CASSSRPTGYNEQFF. CDR3 bases: TGTGCCAGCAGCTCCCGGCCGACAGGCTACAATGAGCAGTTCTTC.

The chain joins TRBV29-1 to TRBJ2-5; TRBD1 might be the D (6 bases). Germline loops: CDR1 SQVTM, CDR2 ANQGSEA. This CDR3 comprises 16 residues. V dropped 0 bases and J dropped 1 base, with 15 bases sitting between them. CDR3: CSVEDGRGAIQETQYF. CDR3 DNA sequence: TGCAGCGTTGAAGACGGCAGGGGAGCCATCCAAGAGACCCAGTACTTC.

The chain employs TRBV5-4 and TRBJ2-3; possibly TRBD2 for D (6 bases). Looked up from germline, CDR1 is SGHNT and CDR2 is YYREEE (reference sequence). Trimming left V 1 base short and J 0 bases short, with 9 bases between. The CDR3 contains 15 residues. The CDR3 DNA sequence: TGTGCCAGCAGCTTGCTGGACTACAGCACAGATACGCAGTATTTT. It encodes CASSLLDYSTDTQYF.

The rearrangement links TRBV30 to TRBJ1-4; weak D call: TRBD1 (5 bases). Trimming removed 0 bases at V and 7 bases at J, with 18 bases between. Germline-derived CDR1 and CDR2 are GTSNPN and SVGIG (reference sequence). The CDR3 has 16 residues. Here the CDR3 reads CAWSVAGSGGSEKLFF. The CDR3 DNA reads as TGTGCCTGGAGTGTAGCAGGCTCCGGGGGTAGTGAAAAACTGTTTTTT.

This sequence joins TRBV13 and TRBJ2-7; D gene uncertain. Germline V gene sequence: CDR1 PRHDT, CDR2 FYEKMQ (reference sequence). Trimming pared 1 base from V and 0 bases from J, leaving 10 bases between. The CDR3 is 15 amino acids. CDR3 coding DNA: TGTGCCAGCAGCTTAGAGTTCGGAAACTCCTACGAGCAGTACTTC. Translating it yields CASSLEFGNSYEQYF.

The rearrangement links TRBV29-1 to TRBJ2-7; 9 bases line up with TRBD2. This CDR3 spans 14 amino acids. In germline, CDR1 is SQVTM, CDR2 ANQGSEA. Losses at the gene ends were 3 bases for V and 2 bases for J; bases not matched to a gene: 5. The CDR3 nucleotides are TGCAGCGTTGAGGGCGGGAGGGAGACCTACGAGCAGTACTTC. It encodes CSVEGGRETYEQYF.

V is TRBV27 and J is TRBJ1-5; D gene unclear. CDR3 size: 16 residues. The V gene's germline CDR1 is MNHEY and CDR2 SMNVEV (reference sequence). V gave up 2 bases and J gave up 2 bases, with 13 bases separating them. CDR3 protein: CASSLIRPPGNQPQHF. CDR3 DNA: TGTGCCAGCAGTTTAATCCGTCCCCCGGGCAATCAGCCCCAGCATTTT.

This clone was detected only a few times. The chain is built from TRBV14 and TRBJ2-5, with no clear D. The CDR3 runs 16 residues. Germline V gene data show CDR1 as SGHDN and CDR2 as FVKESK. With 0 bases removed from V and 1 base from J, the gap between germline ends came to 12 bases. In DNA, the CDR3 is TGTGCCAGCAGCCAAGATGAGGTCGGACGCCAAGAGACCCAGTACTTC. Its translation: CASSQDEVGRQETQYF.

This rearrangement joins TRBV6-5 to TRBJ1-2; no clear D. V dropped 0 bases and J dropped 4 bases, with 12 bases sitting between them. Germline-derived CDR1 and CDR2 are MNHEY and SVGAGI. This CDR3 is 15 amino acids long. The CDR3 here is CASSYSMEAVYGYTF. The CDR3 nucleotides read TGTGCCAGCAGTTACTCGATGGAGGCCGTCTATGGCTACACCTTC.

The chain uses TRBV27 and TRBJ1-4; D gene ambiguous. This CDR3 is built from 17 residues. Germline CDR1 MNHEY, CDR2 SMNVEV (reference sequence). The V end was cut by 5 bases, the J end by 8 bases, with 24 bases between. DNA of the CDR3: TGTGCCAGCAGTCCCAACACCTGGCGGGGTATAGGGGAAAAACTGTTTTTT. This gives the protein CASSPNTWRGIGEKLFF. Full variable domain (remainder filled in from reference TRBV27 and TRBJ1-4): EAQVTQNPRYLITVTGKKLTVTCSQNMNHEYMSWYRQDPGLGLRQIYYSMNVEVTDKGDVPEGYKVSRKEKRNFPLILESPSPNQTSLYFCASSPNTWRGIGEKLFFGSGTQLSVL.

The chain recombines TRBV29-1 with TRBJ2-1; D perhaps matches TRBD2 (5 bases). The CDR3 consists of 17 residues. Per germline, CDR1 SQVTM and CDR2 ANQGSEA. The V end was cut by 3 bases, the J end by 2 bases, with 20 bases between. DNA of the CDR3: TGCAGCGTTGACGGGGATCGGGAATTCGGGACCTACAATGAGCAGTTCTTC. Translation: CSVDGDREFGTYNEQFF.

The chain couples TRBV27 to TRBJ2-7, with 9 positions matching TRBD1. V shed 0 bases and J 3 bases; nucleotides not matched to a gene: 6. Germline CDR1 and CDR2: MNHEY and SMNVEV (reference sequence). The CDR3 is 16 amino acids. In DNA, the CDR3 is TGTGCCAGCAGTTTATCCGGGACAGGGTTAAACTACGAGCAGTACTTC. This translates into CASSLSGTGLNYEQYF.

The rearrangement uses TRBV5-1 and TRBJ2-5, with no clear D. There are 14 residues in the CDR3. Germline V lookup: CDR1 SGHRS, CDR2 YFSETQ. V lost 0 bases and J lost 3, with 9 bases in between. This CDR3 is CASSLDHNEETQYF. In nucleotides, the CDR3 is TGCGCCAGCAGCTTGGACCATAACGAAGAGACCCAGTACTTC. The full variable domain, completed using reference TRBV5-1 and TRBJ2-5, is KAGVTQTPRYLIKTRGQQVTLSCSPISGHRSVSWYQQTPGQGLQFLFEYFSETQRNKGNFPGRFSGRQFSNSRSEMNVSTLELGDSALYLCASSLDHNEETQYFGPGTRLLVL.

V gene TRBV28 combines with J gene TRBJ2-5, with D maybe TRBD2 (5 bases). Germline CDR1 MDHEN, CDR2 SYDVKM. CDR3 length: 17 amino acids. V was clipped by 6 bases and J by 5 bases, with 25 bases between them. Written as DNA, the CDR3 is TGTGCCAGCAGAGACCCGCCCGACTACACCAAAGTTGAGACCCAGTACTTC. Its protein is CASRDPPDYTKVETQYF. Supplemented by reference TRBV28 and TRBJ2-5, the full variable domain reads DVKVTQSSRYLVKRTGEKVFLECVQDMDHENMFWYRQDPGLGLRLIYFSYDVKMKEKGDIPEGYSVSREKKERFSLILESASTNQTSMYLCASRDPPDYTKVETQYFGPGTRLLVL.